This section outlines one T cell receptor (beta chain) sequence together with its context. A second PCR of about 6 to 12 cycles used a sample-barcoded 5' primer and a J-beta primer mix. TCRdb passed the 5' RACE reads through MiXCR, listing each CDR3 protein once. The table has some 900,000 distinct CDR3 sequences, about 48% seen once. The data derive from a study of blood T cells in healthy people across ages. The CDR3 sequence is 15 residues long. The germline V gene has CDR1 MDHEN and CDR2 SYDVKM. The V gene lost 6 bases and the J gene lost 2 bases, with 16 bases spanning the gap. The chain couples TRBV28 to TRBJ1-2; possibly TRBD1 for D (5 bases). The material sequenced was blood. The sequence was obtained from a man aged 25-45 years in good health. The CDR3 loop reads CASRPEGRANYGYTF. The CDR3 region has the DNA TGTGCCAGCAGGCCGGAGGGCAGGGCCAACTATGGCTACACCTTC.